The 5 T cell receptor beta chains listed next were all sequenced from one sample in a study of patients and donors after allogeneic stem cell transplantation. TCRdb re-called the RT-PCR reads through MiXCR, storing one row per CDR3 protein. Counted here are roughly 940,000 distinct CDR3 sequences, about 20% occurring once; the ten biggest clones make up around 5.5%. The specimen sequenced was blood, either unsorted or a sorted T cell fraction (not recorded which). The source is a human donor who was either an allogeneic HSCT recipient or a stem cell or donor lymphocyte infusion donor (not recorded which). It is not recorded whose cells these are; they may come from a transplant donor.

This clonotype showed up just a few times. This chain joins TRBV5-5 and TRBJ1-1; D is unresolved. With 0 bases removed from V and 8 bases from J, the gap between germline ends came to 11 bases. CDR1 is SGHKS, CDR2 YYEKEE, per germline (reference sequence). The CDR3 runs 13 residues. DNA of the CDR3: TGTGCCAGCAGCTTGGCGGTCGTCCTCGAAGCTTTCTTT. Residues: CASSLAVVLEAFF. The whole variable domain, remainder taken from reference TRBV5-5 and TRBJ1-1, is DAGVTQSPTHLIKTRGQQVTLRCSPISGHKSVSWYQQVLGQGPQFIFQYYEKEERGRGNFPDRFSARQFPNYSSELNVNALLLGDSALYLCASSLAVVLEAFFGQGTRLTVV.

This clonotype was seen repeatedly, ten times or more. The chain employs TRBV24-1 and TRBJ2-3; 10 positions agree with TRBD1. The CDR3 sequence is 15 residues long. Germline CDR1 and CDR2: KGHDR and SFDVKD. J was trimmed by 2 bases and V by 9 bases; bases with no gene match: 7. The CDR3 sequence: CATGRQGASTDTQYF. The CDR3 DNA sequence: TGTGCCACCGGGAGACAGGGGGCGTCCACAGATACGCAGTATTTT.

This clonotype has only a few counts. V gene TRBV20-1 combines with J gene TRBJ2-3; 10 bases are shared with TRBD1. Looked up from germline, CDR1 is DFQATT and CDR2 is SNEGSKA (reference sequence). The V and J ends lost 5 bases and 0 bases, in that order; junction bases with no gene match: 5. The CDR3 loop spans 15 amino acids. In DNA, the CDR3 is TGCAGTGCTGGAGGGACAGGGGAAAGCACAGATACGCAGTATTTT. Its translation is CSAGGTGESTDTQYF.

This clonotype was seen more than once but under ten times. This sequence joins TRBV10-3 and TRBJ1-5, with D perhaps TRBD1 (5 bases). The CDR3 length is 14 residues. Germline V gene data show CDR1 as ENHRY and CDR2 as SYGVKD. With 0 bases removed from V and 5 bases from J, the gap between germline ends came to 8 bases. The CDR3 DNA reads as TGTGCCATCAGTGAGTCGGGGGGGGATCAGCCCCAGCATTTT. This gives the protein CAISESGGDQPQHF.

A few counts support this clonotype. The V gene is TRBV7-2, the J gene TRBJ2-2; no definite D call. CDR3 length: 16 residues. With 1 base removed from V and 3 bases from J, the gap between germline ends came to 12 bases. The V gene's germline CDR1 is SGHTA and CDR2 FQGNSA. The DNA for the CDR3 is TGTGCCAGCAGCTTAGGGTCTAACAAGTACACCGGGGAGCTGTTTTTT. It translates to CASSLGSNKYTGELFF.